A single sample gave rise to the 16 T cell receptor beta chains below, sequenced in a study of blood T cells in healthy people across ages. PCR was performed a second time for roughly 7 to 11 cycles using a sample-barcoded 5' primer and a J-beta primer mix. TCRdb independently ran MiXCR on the 5' RACE reads; one entry per CDR3 protein. The table has 1.5 million to 2 million distinct CDR3 sequences, around 50% seen once; the top ten hold 2.1%. Source material: blood. The receptors here all came from a woman in her thirties or forties in good health.

The sample holds a few counts of this clonotype. This sequence joins TRBV20-1 and TRBJ2-3; tentative D call: TRBD2 (5 bases). The ends were cut back, 0 bases at V and 0 bases at J, with 10 bases in the middle. CDR1 and CDR2 (germline): DFQATT, SNEGSKA (reference sequence). CDR3 length: 15 amino acids. The CDR3 protein is CSARDLRTSTDTQYF. The CDR3 DNA is TGCAGTGCTAGAGATCTGAGGACTAGCACAGATACGCAGTATTTT.

This clonotype was counted a few times. V gene TRBV12-3 or TRBV12-4 combines with J gene TRBJ2-6; D is ambiguous. The CDR3 covers 15 residues. Trimming stripped 7 bases from V and 0 bases from J, with 10 bases between. Here the CDR3 reads CASNTWGSGANVLTF. The CDR3, as DNA: TGTGCCAGCAACACTTGGGGCTCTGGGGCCAACGTCCTGACTTTC.

The chain has TRBV28 and TRBJ2-1; 9 bases line up with TRBD1. Germline V CDR1 and CDR2: MDHEN, SYDVKM. The CDR3 contains 14 residues. V was pared by 6 bases and J by 6 bases, with 6 bases of the junction left unmatched. The CDR3 region is CASRGTGPSNEQFF. Here the CDR3 DNA reads TGTGCCAGCAGGGGGACAGGGCCGTCCAATGAGCAGTTCTTC. Complete variable domain (other parts from reference TRBV28 and TRBJ2-1): DVKVTQSSRYLVKRTGEKVFLECVQDMDHENMFWYRQDPGLGLRLIYFSYDVKMKEKGDIPEGYSVSREKKERFSLILESASTNQTSMYLCASRGTGPSNEQFFGPGTRLTVL.

Details on this clonotype: The junction and the germline gene differ at one end; a read error may be behind it. The rearrangement joins TRBV24-1 to TRBJ2-3; TRBD1 matches at 8 bases. Germline lookup yields CDR1 KGHDR and CDR2 SFDVKD. The CDR3 extends over 15 amino acids. The CDR3 loop reads CATGDPTGEWDTQYF. In DNA form, the CDR3 reads TGTGCCACCGGTGATCCGACAGGGGAGTGGGATACGCAGTATTTT.

This clonotype occurred a few times. V is TRBV12-3 or TRBV12-4 and J is TRBJ2-6; 11 nucleotides match TRBD1. Losses at the gene ends were 6 bases for V and 2 bases for J; bases not matched to a gene: 9. CDR3 size: 18 residues. The CDR3 loop is CASRSQGTGGPGANVLTF. The CDR3 DNA is TGTGCCAGCAGATCTCAAGGGACAGGGGGACCTGGGGCCAACGTCCTGACTTTC.

The V and J genes are TRBV4-1 and TRBJ2-6; 8 positions match TRBD1. There are 16 residues in the CDR3. After removal of 2 bases from V and 2 bases from J, the junction contained 2 bases not matched to a gene. CDR1 is MGHRA, CDR2 YSYEKL, per germline. CDR3 protein: CASSQQGAAGANVLTF. The CDR3 coding sequence is TGCGCCAGCAGCCAACAGGGGGCCGCTGGGGCCAACGTCCTGACTTTC.

The chain couples TRBV12-3 or TRBV12-4 to TRBJ2-5, with D perhaps matching TRBD2 (6 bases). V lost 2 bases, J lost 3 bases, and 16 bases lay in between. The CDR3 consists of 16 residues. For the CDR3, the DNA is TGTGCCAGCAGTTTATGGGGGGAAGCCCTAGAAGAGACCCAGTACTTC. This gives the protein CASSLWGEALEETQYF.

CDR3 residues: CASSYRQGRSTEAFF. The DNA for the CDR3 is TGTGCCAGCAGCTACAGGCAGGGGCGAAGCACTGAAGCTTTCTTT. This chain connects TRBV7-2 to TRBJ1-1; tentative D call: TRBD1 (6 bases). The CDR3 contains 15 residues. V was pared by 4 bases and J by 4 bases, with 16 bases between. Germline lookup yields CDR1 SGHTA and CDR2 FQGNSA.

V gene TRBV5-5 combines with J gene TRBJ2-7; D possibly corresponds to TRBD1 (5 bases). The CDR3 has 15 amino acids. V gave up 3 bases and J gave up 0 bases, with 13 bases separating them. Germline V gene sequence: CDR1 SGHKS, CDR2 YYEKEE (reference sequence). This CDR3 is CASSSIDSYSYEQYF. CDR3 coding DNA: TGTGCCAGCAGCTCCATTGACAGTTACTCCTACGAGCAGTACTTC.

This clonotype was observed a single time. V gene TRBV7-6 combines with J gene TRBJ2-3; TRBD1 is a possible D gene (6 bases). This CDR3 is 15 amino acids long. The germline gives CDR1 SGHVS, CDR2 FNYEAQ. Trimming stripped 0 bases from V and 3 bases from J, with 10 bases between. This CDR3 reads CASSLAWQGTDTQYF. For the CDR3, the DNA is TGTGCCAGCAGCTTAGCATGGCAGGGGACAGATACGCAGTATTTT.

CDR3 bases: TGTGCCACCAGCAGCGGTGTCCTAGCTCGCGAGCAGTTCTTC. Its protein product is CATSSGVLAREQFF. The chain joins TRBV15 to TRBJ2-1, with D possibly matching TRBD2 (5 bases). CDR3 length: 14 residues. The V gene lost 3 bases and the J gene lost 10 bases, with 16 bases spanning the gap. Looked up from germline, CDR1 is LNHNV and CDR2 is YYDKDF (reference sequence).

This chain connects TRBV4-3 to TRBJ2-7; 8 positions agree with TRBD1. This CDR3 comprises 15 residues. The germline V gene has CDR1 LGHNA and CDR2 YSLEER. V was clipped by 2 bases and J by 0 bases; unmatched bases: 3. The CDR3 protein is CASSQLTGGSYEQYF. The CDR3 DNA reads TGCGCCAGCAGCCAACTTACAGGGGGCTCCTACGAGCAGTACTTC.

A few counts support this clonotype. The chain is built from TRBV11-2 and TRBJ2-1; 10 bases are a match to TRBD2. J gave up 4 bases and V 2 bases, and 8 bases lay outside the gene matches. Germline CDR1 SGHAT, CDR2 FQNNGV. This CDR3 is 17 amino acids long. CDR3 region: CASSLFPSGGLYNEQFF. CDR3 nucleotides: TGTGCCAGCAGCTTATTTCCTAGCGGGGGCCTTTACAATGAGCAGTTCTTC.

The chain uses TRBV5-6 and TRBJ2-4, with D possibly matching TRBD2 (7 bases). The germline V gene encodes CDR1 SGHDT and CDR2 YYEEEE. V lost 2 bases and J 13 bases, leaving 25 bases between the germline ends. The CDR3 is made up of 16 amino acids. CDR3: CASSFPQTGGFTEQYF. The CDR3 region has the DNA TGTGCCAGCAGCTTCCCCCAGACGGGGGGCTTCACGGAGCAGTACTTC.

The chain uses TRBV27 and TRBJ1-6; D gene ambiguous. This CDR3 has 13 residues. The germline gives CDR1 MNHEY, CDR2 SMNVEV (reference sequence). The germline V and J ends were trimmed by 5 bases and 11 bases, with 13 bases remaining between them. The CDR3 reads CASSPQTWTPLHF. CDR3 nucleotides: TGTGCCAGCAGTCCACAAACTTGGACACCCCTCCACTTT.

This clonotype was counted at least ten times. The genes are TRBV12-3 or TRBV12-4 and TRBJ2-4; TRBD1 aligns across 7 bases. The DNA end is more similar to TRBJ2-7, so the J call may be wrong. The CDR3 spans 14 residues. The CDR3: CASKKGQVYNEQYF. Written as DNA, the CDR3 is TGTGCCAGCAAAAAAGGACAGGTATACAACGAGCAGTACTTC.